The T cell receptor (beta chain) under discussion was sequenced for a study of tumor-infiltrating lymphocytes in primary liver carcinoma. Study as a whole: Tumors were staged T1-T3 N0M0 and measured 4.2 to 10 cm across.

The CDR3 has 15 amino acids. CDR1 and CDR2 from the germline V gene are SGHAT and FQNNGV. The researchers produced TCR beta cDNA from approximately 460 ng total RNA with a constant-region primer. The TCR beta library was amplified through three nested multiplex PCR rounds in a modified ARM-PCR procedure. The first two PCR rounds, approximately 11 cycles each, used TRBV1-TRBV30 forward primers and a C-beta reverse primer. Each CDR3 protein gets one entry after TCRdb re-called the multiplex PCR reads with MiXCR. The sample yields about 120,000 distinct CDR3 sequences, under 70% seen once. Worth noting for this clonotype: The junction differs from germline at one of its ends, possibly a read error.

From roughly 21-30 mg of unsorted bulk tissue, DNA and RNA were co-extracted together. The V and J genes are TRBV11-2 and TRBJ2-2; D might be TRBD2 (5 bases). This TCR came from a woman aged 55-69 years with primary liver carcinoma and hepatitis B virus infection. Sequencing was done on a sample of tumor-adjacent normal liver tissue. The CDR3 loop is CASSLENWKTGKLFF. As DNA, the CDR3 is TGTGCCAGCAGCTTAGAGAATTGGAAGACCGGGAAGCTATTTTTT.